The rows below give T cell receptor beta chains drawn from one sample of a study of cytomegalovirus exposure and HLA in healthy donors. The assay was immunoSEQ multiplex PCR, and TCRdb's table has in-frame clones only and misses some. The sample consists of around 100,000 clones, approximately 87% of them appearing once. The sample consisted of PBMCs. Source of these receptors: a man aged 35-49 years in good health and CMV-seronegative. The CDR3 runs from the conserved cysteine through the conserved F or W. The order of the fields is CDR3 protein, CDR3 DNA, V gene, clone size, D gene, J gene. The D gene is left open where the match is weak. Clone size is not always given. Where it is, it says once, few, many or a class for expanded clones.

CASGGAGELFF | TGTGCCAGCGGCGGGGCCGGGGAGCTGTTTTTT | TRBV27 | . | . | TRBJ2-2
CASSPFFRANTEAFF | TGTGCCAGCTCACCATTTTTCAGGGCGAACACTGAAGCTTTCTTT | TRBV18 | . | . | TRBJ1-1
CASSESGGTGELFF | TGCGCCAGCAGTGAGTCAGGAGGGACCGGGGAGCTGTTTTTT | TRBV10-1 | . | . | TRBJ2-2
CASSVALLGDEQYF | TGTGCCAGCAGTGTAGCGCTCCTCGGGGATGAGCAGTACTTC | TRBV6-1 | . | . | TRBJ2-7
CASSQEVRGGGGSNQPQHF | TGCGCCAGCAGCCAAGAAGTCCGAGGGGGCGGGGGGAGCAATCAGCCCCAGCATTTT | TRBV4-1 | . | TRBD1 | TRBJ1-5
CACDRGSAPAGYTF | TGTGCCTGCGACAGGGGATCGGCCCCGGCAGGCTACACCTTC | TRBV30 | few | TRBD1 | TRBJ1-2
CASSLGRGQGQTDTQYF | TGTGCCAGCAGCTTAGGCCGGGGACAGGGACAAACAGATACGCAGTATTTT | TRBV13 | . | TRBD1 | TRBJ2-3
CASSPGETQYF | TGTGCCAGCAGCCCCGGGGAGACCCAGTACTTC | TRBV14 | . | . | TRBJ2-5
CASSLDPGIAKNIQYF | TGTGCCAGCAGCCTTGATCCCGGGATAGCCAAAAACATTCAGTACTTC | TRBV5-5 | . | . | TRBJ2-4
CASSQIAGGNTGELFF | TGCGCCAGCAGCCAAATAGCGGGGGGGAACACCGGGGAGCTGTTTTTT | TRBV4-1 | . | TRBD2 | TRBJ2-2